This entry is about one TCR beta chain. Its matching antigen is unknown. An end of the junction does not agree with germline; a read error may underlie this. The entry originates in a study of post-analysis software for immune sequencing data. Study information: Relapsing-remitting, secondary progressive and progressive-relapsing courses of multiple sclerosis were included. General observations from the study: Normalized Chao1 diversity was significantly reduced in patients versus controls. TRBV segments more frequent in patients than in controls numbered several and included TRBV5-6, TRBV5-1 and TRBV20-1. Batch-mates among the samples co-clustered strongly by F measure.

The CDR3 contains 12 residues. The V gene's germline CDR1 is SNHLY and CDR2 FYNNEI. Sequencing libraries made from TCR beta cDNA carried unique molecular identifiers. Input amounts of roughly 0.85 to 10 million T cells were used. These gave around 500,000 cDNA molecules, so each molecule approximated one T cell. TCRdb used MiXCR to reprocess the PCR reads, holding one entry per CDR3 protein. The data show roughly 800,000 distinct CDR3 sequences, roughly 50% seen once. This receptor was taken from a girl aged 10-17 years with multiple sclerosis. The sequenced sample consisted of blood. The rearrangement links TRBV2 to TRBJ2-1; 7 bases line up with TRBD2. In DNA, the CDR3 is TGTGCCAGCAGTAGGGACTACAGTGAGCAGTTCTTC. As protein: CASSRDYSEQFF.